This TCR beta chain was sequenced in a study of T-cell reconstitution after alpha-beta-depleted transplantation in children. Whole-study findings and limits: Several hundred rapidly expanded clones from non-depleted graft cells reportedly supplied alpha-beta T cells about two months post-transplant. From newly produced T cells came most of the T-cell counts and diversity one year after transplant.

This clonotype was detected only a few times. Its antigen is not identified. Unique molecular identifiers were incorporated when the TCRbeta library was constructed. TCRdb itself ran the PCR reads through MiXCR, one entry per CDR3 protein. The sample yields about 590,000 distinct CDR3 sequences, over 10% seen once. The source of this sequence is a male patient under 18 who had a stem cell transplant for acute myeloid leukemia, so the T cells may come from the graft donor. This sample comprised PBMCs, mostly from graft donor cells, obtained 360 days after TCRalphabeta/CD19-depleted stem cell transplant.

DNA of the CDR3: TGTGCCATCCTAGAGGGGAACAGGGCACAAGGAGCCTCCTACGAGCAGTACTTC. This translates into CAILEGNRAQGASYEQYF. The V gene is TRBV2, the J gene TRBJ2-7, with D possibly TRBD1 on 6 matching bases. The length of the CDR3 is 18 residues. The germline V gene has CDR1 SNHLY and CDR2 FYNNEI. Between the trimmed V and J ends, which lost 10 bases and 0 bases, there was a span of 28 bases.